These T cell receptor beta chains were read from a single sample in a study of blood T cell repertoires in COVID-19. Libraries were prepared by immunoSEQ multiplex PCR; TCRdb keeps only in-frame clonotypes and omits some of them. The sample contains over 90,000 clones, about 86% of which appear only once. Sequenced sample: peripheral blood. Receptors were obtained from a woman in her fifties or sixties in a cohort sampled during active or convalescent COVID-19. The CDR3 runs from the conserved cysteine through the conserved F or W. A D gene is named only where the DNA matches it firmly. Expanded clones get a size class; other rows say once, few or many, or leave the size out.

D: TRBD1
length: 18
J: TRBJ2-3
V: TRBV20-1
size: .
DNA: TGCAGTGCTAGTTTGAGGGGGCATGGGGAGATAGTGGCAGATACGCAGTATTTT
CDR3: CSASLRGHGEIVADTQYF

D: .
length: 12
J: TRBJ2-1
V: TRBV9
size: few
DNA: TGTGCCAGCACCAACAATTACAATGAGCAGTTCTTC
CDR3: CASTNNYNEQFF

D: .
length: 14
J: TRBJ1-2
V: TRBV11-1
size: .
DNA: TGTGCCAGCAGCCTATGGGTCAGGGTAAGGGGCTACACCTTC
CDR3: CASSLWVRVRGYTF

D: .
length: 17
J: TRBJ2-4
V: TRBV11-2
size: .
DNA: TGTGCCAGCAGCTTAGATAGGGCCCAGGGAACCAAAAACATTCAGTACTTC
CDR3: CASSLDRAQGTKNIQYF

D: .
length: 16
J: TRBJ2-7
V: TRBV5-6
size: few
DNA: TGTGCCAGCAGCTTAGCCAGCGGTCTTAGCTCCTACGAGCAGTACTTC
CDR3: CASSLASGLSSYEQYF

D: .
length: 15
J: TRBJ1-2
V: TRBV5-1
size: .
DNA: TGCGCCAGCAGCTTGGAAGGAGGCCGGGTTTATGGCTACACCTTC
CDR3: CASSLEGGRVYGYTF

D: .
length: 16
J: TRBJ2-3
V: TRBV3-1/TRBV3-2
size: .
DNA: TGTGCCAGCAGCCCTAGCTCCATTTCTATCCCAGATACGCAGTATTTT
CDR3: CASSPSSISIPDTQYF

D: TRBD1
length: 17
J: TRBJ1-5
V: TRBV28
size: .
DNA: TGTGCCAGCCGGGGGGGGGACAGGGGTCGGAGCAATCAGCCCCAGCATTTT
CDR3: CASRGGDRGRSNQPQHF

D: .
length: 15
J: TRBJ1-3
V: TRBV19
size: few
DNA: TGTGCCAGTAGTATCGGCCAGACACTTGGAAACACCATATATTTT
CDR3: CASSIGQTLGNTIYF

D: TRBD1
length: 14
J: TRBJ1-2
V: TRBV5-1
size: .
DNA: TGCGCCAGCAGCTCGGGACAGGCTAACTATGGCTACACCTTC
CDR3: CASSSGQANYGYTF

D: TRBD2
length: 15
J: TRBJ2-5
V: TRBV10-2
size: .
DNA: TGCGCCAGCAGAGGACTAGCGGGAGGGCAGGGGACCCAGTACTTC
CDR3: CASRGLAGGQGTQYF

D: TRBD1
length: 14
J: TRBJ1-2
V: TRBV5-5
size: .
DNA: TGTGCCAGCAACCGACAGGGGGCAGAAGATGGCTACACCTTC
CDR3: CASNRQGAEDGYTF

D: .
length: 14
J: TRBJ1-1
V: TRBV7-9
size: .
DNA: TGTGCCAGCAGCCTAAACAGGGTAGGGACTGAAGCTTTCTTT
CDR3: CASSLNRVGTEAFF

D: .
length: 16
J: TRBJ1-1
V: TRBV18
size: .
DNA: TGTGCCAGCTCACCACAGGGCTCGGGGGTTGGAACTGAAGCTTTCTTT
CDR3: CASSPQGSGVGTEAFF

D: TRBD1
length: 17
J: TRBJ2-2
V: TRBV2
size: .
DNA: TGTGCCAGCAGCAACGGCCCTTTGCAGGGGGCGACCGGGGAGCTGTTTTTT
CDR3: CASSNGPLQGATGELFF

D: TRBD1
length: 14
J: TRBJ1-2
V: TRBV7-2
size: .
DNA: TGTGCCAGCAGCCGCGGGGGGGACAGAGGTGGCTACACCTTC
CDR3: CASSRGGDRGGYTF

D: .
length: 15
J: TRBJ1-2
V: TRBV11-2
size: .
DNA: TGTGCCAGCAGCCAACTCGACAGGCCGAGGGGTGGCTACACCTTC
CDR3: CASSQLDRPRGGYTF

D: TRBD1
length: 16
J: TRBJ1-3
V: TRBV4-1
size: .
DNA: TGCGCCAGCAGCCAGCCTAGGACAGGTGGGCGGGGCACCATATATTTT
CDR3: CASSQPRTGGRGTIYF

D: TRBD2
length: 16
J: TRBJ2-5
V: TRBV5-5
size: .
DNA: TGTGCCAGCAGCTTGGTGGCGGGGGGCCACGGGGAGACCCAGTACTTC
CDR3: CASSLVAGGHGETQYF

D: .
length: 13
J: TRBJ1-5
V: TRBV19
size: .
DNA: TGTGCCAGTAGTGGCAGTGACAATCAGCCCCAGCATTTT
CDR3: CASSGSDNQPQHF

D: TRBD1
length: 15
J: TRBJ1-2
V: TRBV2
size: .
DNA: TGTGCCAGCAGGGGGACAGGGGGTATATCCCCTGGCTACACCTTC
CDR3: CASRGTGGISPGYTF

D: TRBD2
length: 16
J: TRBJ2-3
V: TRBV5-6
size: .
DNA: TGTGCCAGCAGCCGACTAGCGGGAGAGGGCACAGATACGCAGTATTTT
CDR3: CASSRLAGEGTDTQYF

D: .
length: 17
J: TRBJ2-2
V: TRBV18
size: .
DNA: TGTGCCAGCTCACCACCGGGCGGAGCCGGGATCACCGGGGAGCTGTTTTTT
CDR3: CASSPPGGAGITGELFF

D: .
length: 14
J: TRBJ1-3
V: TRBV7-9
size: .
DNA: TGTGCCAGCAGCTTATTAGTCTCTGGAAACACCATATATTTT
CDR3: CASSLLVSGNTIYF

D: TRBD1
length: 15
J: TRBJ2-2
V: TRBV2
size: .
DNA: TGTGCCAGCAGCGGGACAGTTTTCGGCACCGGGGAGCTGTTTTTT
CDR3: CASSGTVFGTGELFF

D: .
length: 13
J: TRBJ1-4
V: TRBV28
size: .
DNA: TGTGCCAGCAGTTTAGGAGTTACGGAAAAACTGTTTTTT
CDR3: CASSLGVTEKLFF

D: .
length: 14
J: TRBJ2-7
V: TRBV2
size: .
DNA: TGTGCCACTACCGCGGGAAACAGCCTCGGGGAGCAGTACTTC
CDR3: CATTAGNSLGEQYF

D: .
length: 11
J: TRBJ1-4
V: TRBV2
size: .
DNA: TGTGCCAGCATCCGAGATGAAAAACTGTTTTTT
CDR3: CASIRDEKLFF